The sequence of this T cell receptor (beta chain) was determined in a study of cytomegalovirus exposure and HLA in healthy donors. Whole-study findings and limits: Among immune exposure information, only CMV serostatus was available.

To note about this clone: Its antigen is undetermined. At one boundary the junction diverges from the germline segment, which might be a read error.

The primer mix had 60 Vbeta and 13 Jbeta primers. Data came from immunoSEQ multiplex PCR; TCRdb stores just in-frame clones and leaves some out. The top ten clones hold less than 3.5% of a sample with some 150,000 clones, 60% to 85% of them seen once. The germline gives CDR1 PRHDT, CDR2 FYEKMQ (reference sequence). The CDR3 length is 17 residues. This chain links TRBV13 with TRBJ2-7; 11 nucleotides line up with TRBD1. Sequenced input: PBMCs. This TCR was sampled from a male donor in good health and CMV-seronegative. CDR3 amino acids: CASSSDVTGTGGNEQCF. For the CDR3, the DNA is TGTGCCAGCAGCTCAGATGTGACCGGGACAGGGGGGAACGAGCAGTGCTTC.